This passage covers 3 T cell receptor beta chains from one sample sequenced in a study of T cells expressing NK-cell markers. TCRdb reprocessed the 5' RACE reads, with one entry per CDR3 protein and no DNA. The sample includes about 440,000 distinct CDR3 sequences. Material: blood T cells: a sorted CD56 or NKG2C T cell subset, CD4+ or CD8+ T cells, or bulk PBMC T cells (not recorded which). The receptors originated from a woman aged 18-70 years in good health.

The chain carries TRBV6-5 and TRBJ1-3; TCRdb calls TRBD1, which cannot be checked without DNA. Germline CDR1 MNHEY, CDR2 SVGAGI. This CDR3 comprises 18 residues. The CDR3 loop reads CASSYPTGGHSSGNTIYF.

The chain recombines TRBV7-8 with TRBJ2-2. The germline V gene has CDR1 SGHVS and CDR2 FQNEAQ. This CDR3 contains 12 residues. This CDR3 reads CASSSIAGGLFF.

This sequence joins TRBV5-1 and TRBJ1-4. The germline CDR1 and CDR2 sequences are SGHRS and YFSETQ. The CDR3 contains 14 residues. The CDR3 region is CASSLSAGNEKLFF. The full variable domain, its missing parts supplied by reference TRBV5-1 and TRBJ1-4, is KAGVTQTPRYLIKTRGQQVTLSCSPISGHRSVSWYQQTPGQGLQFLFEYFSETQRNKGNFPGRFSGRQFSNSRSEMNVSTLELGDSALYLCASSLSAGNEKLFFGSGTQLSVL.